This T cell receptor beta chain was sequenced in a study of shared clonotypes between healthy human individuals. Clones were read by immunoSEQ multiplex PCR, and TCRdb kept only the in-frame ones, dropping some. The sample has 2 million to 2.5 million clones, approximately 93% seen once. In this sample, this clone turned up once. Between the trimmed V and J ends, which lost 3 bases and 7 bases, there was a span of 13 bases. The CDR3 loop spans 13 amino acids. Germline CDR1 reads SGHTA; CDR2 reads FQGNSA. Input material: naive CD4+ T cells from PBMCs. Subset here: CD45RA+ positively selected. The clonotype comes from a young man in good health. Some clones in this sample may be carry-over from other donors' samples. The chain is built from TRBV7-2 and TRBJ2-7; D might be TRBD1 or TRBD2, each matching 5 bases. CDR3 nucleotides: TGTGCCAGCAGCTTGGGACCATCAAGGGAGCAGTACTTC. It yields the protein CASSLGPSREQYF.